A selection of T cell receptor beta chains follows, all from one sample in a study of T-cell reconstitution after alpha-beta-depleted transplantation in children. TCRdb passed the PCR reads through MiXCR, listing each CDR3 protein once. The data contain about 600,000 distinct CDR3 sequences, roughly 23% of them singletons. Here the sequenced sample was PBMCs, mostly from graft donor cells, taken 360 days after TCRalphabeta/CD19-depleted stem cell transplant. The source is a boy younger than two who had a stem cell transplant for acute myeloid leukemia, so the T cells may come from the graft donor. Both conserved end residues are part of each CDR3. A D gene is named only where the DNA matches it firmly. Expanded clones are given a class, and other clones once, few, many or no size at all.

clone size | J gene | V gene | D gene | CDR3 protein | CDR3 DNA
many | TRBJ2-2 | TRBV5-1 | TRBD2 | CASSGSSGGATGELFF | TGCGCCAGCAGCGGATCTAGCGGGGGGGCTACCGGGGAGCTGTTTTTT
few | TRBJ1-6 | TRBV29-1 | . | CSVEDVRGSPLHF | TGCAGCGTTGAAGATGTCAGGGGTTCACCCCTCCACTTT
. | TRBJ1-5 | TRBV6-6 | . | CASTLTGQPQHF | TGTGCCAGCACCCTTACAGGGCAGCCCCAGCATTTT
few | TRBJ1-1 | TRBV7-2 | TRBD1 | CASSLDRGSTEAFF | TGTGCCAGCAGCTTGGACAGGGGTAGCACTGAAGCTTTCTTT
. | TRBJ2-5 | TRBV4-3 | . | CASSQEGIGRGRETQYF | TGCGCCAGCAGCCAAGAAGGGATAGGCAGGGGCCGGGAGACCCAGTACTTC
few | TRBJ2-1 | TRBV12-5 | . | CASGSVGLLEQFF | TGTGCTAGTGGTTCGGTTGGGCTCCTTGAGCAGTTCTTC
many | TRBJ1-1 | TRBV6-1 | . | CASTLRKRQNTEAFF | TGTGCCAGCACCCTAAGGAAACGGCAGAACACTGAAGCTTTCTTT
. | TRBJ2-1 | TRBV20-1 | TRBD2 | CSARDFAGGTYNEQFF | TGCAGTGCTAGAGATTTCGCGGGGGGTACCTACAATGAGCAGTTCTTC
. | TRBJ2-7 | TRBV6-2/TRBV6-3 | TRBD1 | CASSSGTGITYEQYF | TGTGCCAGCAGTTCGGGGACAGGGATAACATACGAGCAGTACTTC
. | TRBJ2-7 | TRBV7-2 | TRBD1 | CASSLKQGTFSYEQYF | TGTGCCAGCAGTCTCAAACAGGGGACCTTTTCCTACGAGCAGTACTTC
. | TRBJ1-1 | TRBV7-8 | . | CASSPYLATEAFF | TGTGCCAGCAGCCCATATTTAGCCACTGAAGCTTTCTTT
. | TRBJ2-1 | TRBV13 | . | CASSLFGLKRSNEQFF | TGTGCCAGCAGCCTCTTCGGACTCAAGCGAAGCAATGAGCAGTTCTTC
many | TRBJ2-5 | TRBV4-3 | TRBD2 | CASSYSLAGGIETQYF | TGCGCCAGCAGCTACTCACTAGCGGGGGGGATAGAGACCCAGTACTTC
. | TRBJ1-1 | TRBV14 | . | CASSQVSLSGMNTEAFF | TGTGCCAGCAGCCAAGTCTCCCTGTCGGGCATGAACACTGAAGCTTTCTTT
few | TRBJ2-5 | TRBV5-5 | . | CASSQDRTQYF | TGTGCCAGCAGTCAAGACAGGACCCAGTACTTC
. | TRBJ1-1 | TRBV19 | . | CASSIVAGVTEAFF | TGTGCCAGTAGTATAGTAGCAGGGGTCACTGAAGCTTTCTTT
. | TRBJ2-1 | TRBV3-1 | TRBD2 | CASSQAGGPVNEQFF | TGTGCCAGCAGCCAAGCGGGGGGGCCGGTCAATGAGCAGTTCTTC
many | TRBJ2-5 | TRBV7-9 | . | CASSFQSPHNQETQYF | TGTGCCAGCAGCTTCCAAAGCCCACATAACCAAGAGACCCAGTACTTC
many | TRBJ1-2 | TRBV7-9 | . | CASSLDEGSGYTF | TGTGCCAGCAGCTTAGACGAAGGCAGCGGCTACACCTTC
many | TRBJ2-1 | TRBV29-1 | . | CSVEDPIKGASYNEQFF | TGCAGCGTTGAAGATCCGATCAAAGGGGCTTCCTACAATGAGCAGTTCTTC
. | TRBJ1-1 | TRBV7-9 | . | CASGPGRPARTGEAFF | TGTGCCAGCGGGCCAGGGAGACCCGCCCGTACGGGGGAAGCTTTCTTT
. | TRBJ2-2 | TRBV18 | . | CASSPLDTGELFF | TGTGCCAGCTCACCATTGGACACCGGGGAGCTGTTTTTT
. | TRBJ2-1 | TRBV29-1 | TRBD1 | CSVSSWDSYYNEQFF | TGCAGCGTTTCCTCTTGGGACAGCTACTACAATGAGCAGTTCTTC
many | TRBJ1-5 | TRBV12-3/TRBV12-4 | . | CASSFSNQPQHF | TGTGCCAGCAGTTTTAGCAATCAGCCCCAGCATTTT
few | TRBJ2-1 | TRBV27 | TRBD2 | CASSLRGASGGSYNEQFF | TGTGCCAGCAGTTTAAGGGGGGCTAGCGGGGGCTCCTACAATGAGCAGTTCTTC
many | TRBJ2-7 | TRBV6-5 | . | CASSYSRETLMGEQYF | TGTGCCAGCAGTTACTCGAGGGAAACTCTTATGGGGGAGCAGTACTTC
. | TRBJ1-1 | TRBV9 | . | CASSVVEWVQAEAFF | TGTGCCAGCAGCGTAGTTGAGTGGGTTCAGGCTGAAGCTTTCTTT
few | TRBJ2-6 | TRBV6-2/TRBV6-3 | . | CASSSGANTGANVLTF | TGTGCCAGCAGTTCCGGGGCTAACACTGGGGCCAACGTCCTGACTTTC
few | TRBJ2-1 | TRBV9 | . | CASSVQDYNEQFF | TGTGCCAGCAGCGTACAGGACTACAATGAGCAGTTCTTC
few | TRBJ2-1 | TRBV6-5 | TRBD1 | CASRGQGPNEQFF | TGTGCCAGCAGGGGACAGGGACCAAATGAGCAGTTCTTC
. | TRBJ2-2 | TRBV6-2/TRBV6-3 | . | CASTEFANTGELFF | TGTGCCAGCACGGAATTCGCGAACACCGGGGAGCTGTTTTTT
few | TRBJ2-1 | TRBV12-3/TRBV12-4 | . | CASGGGQGPNEQFF | TGTGCCAGCGGGGGGGGACAAGGACCTAATGAGCAGTTCTTC
. | TRBJ2-3 | TRBV7-3 | . | CASSPNNTGTDTQYF | TGTGCCAGCAGCCCCAATAATACAGGCACAGATACGCAGTATTTT